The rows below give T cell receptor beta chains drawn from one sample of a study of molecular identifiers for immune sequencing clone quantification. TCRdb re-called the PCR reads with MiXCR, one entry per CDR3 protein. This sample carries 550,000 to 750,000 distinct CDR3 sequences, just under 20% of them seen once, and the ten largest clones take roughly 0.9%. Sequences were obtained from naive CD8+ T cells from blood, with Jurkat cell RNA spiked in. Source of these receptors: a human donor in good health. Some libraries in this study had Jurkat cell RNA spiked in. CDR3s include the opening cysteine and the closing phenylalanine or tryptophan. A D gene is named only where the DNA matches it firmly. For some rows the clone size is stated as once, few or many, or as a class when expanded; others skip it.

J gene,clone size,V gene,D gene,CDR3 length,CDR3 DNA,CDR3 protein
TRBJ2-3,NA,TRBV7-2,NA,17,TGTGCCAGCAGTTTCCCCGTGCGGGGGCCCCACACAGATACGCAGTATTTT,CASSFPVRGPHTDTQYF
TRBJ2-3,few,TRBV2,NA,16,TGTGCCAGCAGACAGGGGACTTCGAGATACACAGATGCGCAGTATTTT,CASRQGTSRYTDAQYF
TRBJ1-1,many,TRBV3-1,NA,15,TGTGCCAGCAGCCAAGAAGGGGGGACGGGTACTGAAGCTTTCTTT,CASSQEGGTGTEAFF
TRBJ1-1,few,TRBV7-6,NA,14,TGTGCCAGCAGTGTAGGTAGTGGCGGAATTAAAGCTTTCTTT,CASSVGSGGIKAFF
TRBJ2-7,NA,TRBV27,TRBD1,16,TGTGCCAGCAGCCGGACAGGGCCCGGGGGTGCCTACGAGCAGTACTTC,CASSRTGPGGAYEQYF
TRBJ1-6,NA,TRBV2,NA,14,TGTGCCAGCACCCTTGACAGTCATAATTCACCCCTCCACTTT,CASTLDSHNSPLHF
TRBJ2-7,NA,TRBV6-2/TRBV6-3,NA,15,TGTGCCAGCACCGAACGAACCCGCGAACCCCTCGAGCAGTACTTC,CASTERTREPLEQYF
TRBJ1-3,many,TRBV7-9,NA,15,TGTGCCAGCAGCTCTGACAGACGCTCTGGAAACACCATATATTTT,CASSSDRRSGNTIYF
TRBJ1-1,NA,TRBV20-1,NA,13,TGCAGTGCTAGAGTTGGGACAAACACTGAAGCTTTCTTT,CSARVGTNTEAFF
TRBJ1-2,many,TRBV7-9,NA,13,TGTGCCAGCAGCTCGACAGAGGACTATGGCTACACCTTC,CASSSTEDYGYTF
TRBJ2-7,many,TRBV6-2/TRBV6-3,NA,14,TGTGCCAGCAGTTACGGGGGCACCCGCTACGAGCAGTACTTC,CASSYGGTRYEQYF
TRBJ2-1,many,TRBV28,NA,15,TGTGCCAGCAGCCGACGTCCTCCTCGCTACAATGAGCAGTTCTTC,CASSRRPPRYNEQFF
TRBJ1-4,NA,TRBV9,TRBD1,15,TGTGCCAGCAGCCCGGGGGGACAGCTCAATGAAAAACTGTTTTTT,CASSPGGQLNEKLFF
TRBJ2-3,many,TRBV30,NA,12,TGTGCCTGGGACTCGGGCACAGATACGCAGTATTTT,CAWDSGTDTQYF
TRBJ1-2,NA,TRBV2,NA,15,TGTGCCAGCAGTGAACAGGGTCCGCTGAACTATGGCTACACCTTC,CASSEQGPLNYGYTF
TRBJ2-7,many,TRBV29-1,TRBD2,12,TGCAGCGTATATACCCCGGGAGGAGAGCAGTACTTC,CSVYTPGGEQYF
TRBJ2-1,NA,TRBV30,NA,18,TGTGCCTGGAGTGTACGAGCCATTTACTCTAGGGGTATCAATGAGCAGTTCTTC,CAWSVRAIYSRGINEQFF
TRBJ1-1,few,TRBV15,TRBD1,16,TGTGCCACCAGCAGGAGGGACAGGGGTTTCCCCACTGAAGCTTTCTTT,CATSRRDRGFPTEAFF
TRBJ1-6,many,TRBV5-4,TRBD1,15,TGTGCCAGCAGTTTCGGGGGACAGGGTAATTCACCCCTCCACTTT,CASSFGGQGNSPLHF
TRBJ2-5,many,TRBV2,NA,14,TGTGCCAGCAGTCCTCAGACTGATCAAGAGACCCAGTACTTC,CASSPQTDQETQYF
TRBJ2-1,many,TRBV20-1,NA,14,TGCAGTGCTAGAGTTCAGGGCCGGAACGATGAGCAGTTCTTC,CSARVQGRNDEQFF
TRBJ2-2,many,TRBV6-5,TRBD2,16,TGTGCCAGCAGTTACCCGACCCTCGGGGAGGGCGGGGAGCTGTTTTTT,CASSYPTLGEGGELFF
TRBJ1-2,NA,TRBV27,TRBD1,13,TGTGCCAGCAGTTTTCAGGGGGGAGGTGGCTACACCTTC,CASSFQGGGGYTF
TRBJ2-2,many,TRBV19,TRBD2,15,TGTGCCAGCGCCCCTAGCGGGAATTTATTAGGGGAGCTGTTTTTT,CASAPSGNLLGELFF
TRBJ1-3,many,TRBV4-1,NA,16,TGCGCCAGCAGCCAAGAGATCCCCAGGGCTGGAAACACCATATATTTT,CASSQEIPRAGNTIYF
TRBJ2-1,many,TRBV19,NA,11,TGTGCCAGTAGTATGGTGGGGGAGCAGTTCTTC,CASSMVGEQFF
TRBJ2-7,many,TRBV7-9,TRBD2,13,TGTGCCAGCAGCTTAGAATGGGGGACTAGTCCGTACTTC,CASSLEWGTSPYF